A selection of T cell receptor beta chains follows, all from one sample in a study of T cell responses to AZD1222 COVID-19 vaccine. Profiled with immunoSEQ multiplex PCR; TCRdb holds only in-frame clones, not every one. The repertoire includes roughly 120,000 clones, roughly nine tenths of them detected once, and 7.5% sits in the top ten. The sample was peripheral blood, taken on day 0 of AZD1222 vaccination. Every receptor here comes from an adult in good health. Both conserved end residues are part of each CDR3. Each record gives: CDR3 protein, CDR3 DNA, D gene, clone size, V gene, J gene. A D gene is named only where the DNA matches it firmly. Some rows have no size entry. The others give once, few or many, or a class for an expanded clone.

CDR3 protein: CASSLTGRSNEKLFF; CDR3 DNA: TGTGCCAGCAGTTTAACTGGCAGGAGTAATGAAAAACTGTTTTTT; D gene: .; clone size: .; V gene: TRBV27; J gene: TRBJ1-4
CDR3 protein: CATSFGTGNNEQFF; CDR3 DNA: TGTGCCACCAGTTTCGGGACAGGGAACAATGAGCAGTTCTTC; D gene: TRBD1; clone size: .; V gene: TRBV24-1; J gene: TRBJ2-1
CDR3 protein: CASSPSGGNYGYTF; CDR3 DNA: TGTGCCAGCAGCCCGTCCGGGGGAAACTATGGCTACACCTTC; D gene: .; clone size: .; V gene: TRBV7-6; J gene: TRBJ1-2
CDR3 protein: CSVLGTGSEWRTEAFF; CDR3 DNA: TGCAGCGTTCTAGGGACAGGTTCGGAATGGAGAACTGAAGCTTTCTTT; D gene: TRBD1; clone size: .; V gene: TRBV29-1; J gene: TRBJ1-1
CDR3 protein: CASSEEPGGQYNEQFF; CDR3 DNA: TGTGCCAGCAGTGAAGAGCCAGGGGGCCAATACAATGAGCAGTTCTTC; D gene: TRBD1; clone size: .; V gene: TRBV6-1; J gene: TRBJ2-1
CDR3 protein: CASSFAALSYNEQFF; CDR3 DNA: TGTGCCAGCAGTTTTGCGGCCCTCTCCTACAATGAGCAGTTCTTC; D gene: .; clone size: .; V gene: TRBV28; J gene: TRBJ2-1
CDR3 protein: CASSPLGLAGGETQYF; CDR3 DNA: TGTGCCAGCTCACCATTAGGACTAGCGGGAGGAGAGACCCAGTACTTC; D gene: TRBD2; clone size: .; V gene: TRBV18; J gene: TRBJ2-5
CDR3 protein: CASSRWGQPQHF; CDR3 DNA: TGTGCCAGCAGCCGTTGGGGCCAGCCCCAGCATTTT; D gene: .; clone size: .; V gene: TRBV3-1/TRBV3-2; J gene: TRBJ1-5
CDR3 protein: CSSGGNYGYTF; CDR3 DNA: TGCAGTTCAGGGGGTAACTATGGCTACACCTTC; D gene: TRBD1; clone size: .; V gene: TRBV20-1; J gene: TRBJ1-2
CDR3 protein: CASSEIAGAGGSYEQYF; CDR3 DNA: TGTGCCAGCAGTGAAATAGCAGGGGCAGGGGGCTCCTACGAGCAGTACTTC; D gene: TRBD1; clone size: .; V gene: TRBV6-1; J gene: TRBJ2-7
CDR3 protein: CAWSATGRRGEKLFF; CDR3 DNA: TGTGCCTGGAGTGCGACAGGGAGAAGAGGTGAAAAACTGTTTTTT; D gene: TRBD1; clone size: .; V gene: TRBV30; J gene: TRBJ1-4
CDR3 protein: CASSLGTGLTEAFF; CDR3 DNA: TGTGCCAGCAGTTTGGGGACAGGGCTCACTGAAGCTTTCTTT; D gene: TRBD1; clone size: once; V gene: TRBV28; J gene: TRBJ1-1
CDR3 protein: CASRTRYSNQPQHF; CDR3 DNA: TGTGCCAGCAGGACGAGATATAGCAATCAGCCCCAGCATTTT; D gene: .; clone size: .; V gene: TRBV6-4; J gene: TRBJ1-5
CDR3 protein: CASSPIAGGFYEQYF; CDR3 DNA: TGTGCCAGCAGCCCTATAGCGGGAGGGTTTTACGAGCAGTACTTC; D gene: TRBD2; clone size: .; V gene: TRBV27; J gene: TRBJ2-7
CDR3 protein: CASSLEGQGALNEKLFF; CDR3 DNA: TGTGCCAGCAGCCTGGAGGGACAGGGAGCATTAAATGAAAAACTGTTTTTT; D gene: TRBD1; clone size: .; V gene: TRBV5-6; J gene: TRBJ1-4
CDR3 protein: CASSIGTEAFF; CDR3 DNA: TGTGCCAGTAGTATTGGCACTGAAGCTTTCTTT; D gene: .; clone size: .; V gene: TRBV19; J gene: TRBJ1-1
CDR3 protein: CASSLRATVGYRYTF; CDR3 DNA: TGTGCCAGCAGTTTGAGGGCCACAGTAGGTTATCGCTACACCTTC; D gene: .; clone size: once; V gene: TRBV27; J gene: TRBJ1-2
CDR3 protein: CASSSPDRVYEQYF; CDR3 DNA: TGTGCCAGCAGTTCCCCGGACAGAGTCTACGAGCAGTACTTC; D gene: .; clone size: .; V gene: TRBV28; J gene: TRBJ2-7
CDR3 protein: CASSPVGAAPEAFF; CDR3 DNA: TGTGCCAGCAGCCCAGTCGGAGCAGCGCCTGAAGCTTTCTTT; D gene: .; clone size: .; V gene: TRBV9; J gene: TRBJ1-1
CDR3 protein: CASSADSDGYTF; CDR3 DNA: TGTGCCAGCAGTGCAGACAGCGATGGCTACACCTTC; D gene: .; clone size: .; V gene: TRBV12-3/TRBV12-4; J gene: TRBJ1-2
CDR3 protein: CASKGDQLGTQYF; CDR3 DNA: TGTGCCAGCAAGGGGGATCAACTAGGTACGCAGTATTTT; D gene: .; clone size: .; V gene: TRBV7-9; J gene: TRBJ2-3
CDR3 protein: CASSVEGRPNFDGYTF; CDR3 DNA: TGTGCCAGCAGCGTAGAGGGAAGGCCTAATTTTGATGGCTACACCTTC; D gene: .; clone size: .; V gene: TRBV9; J gene: TRBJ1-2
CDR3 protein: CASSTGQGGYEQYF; CDR3 DNA: TGTGCCAGCAGTACGGGACAGGGAGGATACGAGCAGTACTTC; D gene: TRBD1; clone size: .; V gene: TRBV7-6; J gene: TRBJ2-7
CDR3 protein: CASSQERGAGNEQFF; CDR3 DNA: TGTGCCAGCAGCCAAGAGAGGGGGGCGGGAAATGAGCAGTTCTTC; D gene: .; clone size: .; V gene: TRBV3-1/TRBV3-2; J gene: TRBJ2-1
CDR3 protein: CASGSLMNTEAFF; CDR3 DNA: TGTGCTAGTGGTTCGCTAATGAACACTGAAGCTTTCTTT; D gene: .; clone size: .; V gene: TRBV12-5; J gene: TRBJ1-1
CDR3 protein: CASSDDSGELFF; CDR3 DNA: TGTGCCAGCAGTGATGACTCCGGGGAGCTGTTTTTT; D gene: .; clone size: once; V gene: TRBV2; J gene: TRBJ2-2
CDR3 protein: CASSMNPSNKQYF; CDR3 DNA: TGTGCCAGTAGTATGAATCCGAGTAACAAGCAGTACTTC; D gene: .; clone size: few; V gene: TRBV19; J gene: TRBJ2-7
CDR3 protein: CASSWDVNYGYTF; CDR3 DNA: TGTGCCAGCAGTTGGGACGTTAACTATGGCTACACCTTC; D gene: .; clone size: once; V gene: TRBV6-5; J gene: TRBJ1-2
CDR3 protein: CASSSGSKQPQHF; CDR3 DNA: TGTGCCAGCAGTTCTGGCAGCAAACAGCCCCAGCATTTT; D gene: .; clone size: .; V gene: TRBV12-3/TRBV12-4; J gene: TRBJ1-5
CDR3 protein: CASSSGTGYYEQYF; CDR3 DNA: TGTGCCAGCAGCTCCGGGACAGGCTACTACGAGCAGTACTTC; D gene: TRBD1; clone size: .; V gene: TRBV7-2; J gene: TRBJ2-7
CDR3 protein: CASNGGMGGELFF; CDR3 DNA: TGTGCCAGCAATGGGGGAATGGGCGGGGAGCTGTTTTTT; D gene: .; clone size: .; V gene: TRBV2; J gene: TRBJ2-2
CDR3 protein: CASSPAGHQPQHF; CDR3 DNA: TGTGCCAGCTCACCGGCGGGACACCAGCCCCAGCATTTT; D gene: .; clone size: .; V gene: TRBV18; J gene: TRBJ1-5
CDR3 protein: CASSPYIAYEQYF; CDR3 DNA: TGTGCCAGCAGCCCATACATAGCCTACGAGCAGTACTTC; D gene: .; clone size: few; V gene: TRBV7-9; J gene: TRBJ2-7
CDR3 protein: CAWSVWTGAANYGYTF; CDR3 DNA: TGTGCCTGGAGTGTATGGACAGGGGCAGCTAACTATGGCTACACCTTC; D gene: TRBD1; clone size: .; V gene: TRBV30; J gene: TRBJ1-2
CDR3 protein: CASIERGNQPQHF; CDR3 DNA: TGTGCCAGCATCGAACGGGGGAATCAGCCCCAGCATTTT; D gene: .; clone size: .; V gene: TRBV6-5; J gene: TRBJ1-5
CDR3 protein: CATSRDPGPMETQYF; CDR3 DNA: TGTGCCACCAGCAGAGACCCCGGGCCCATGGAGACCCAGTACTTC; D gene: .; clone size: few; V gene: TRBV15; J gene: TRBJ2-5
CDR3 protein: CASSAGTGAYGYTF; CDR3 DNA: TGCGCCAGCAGCGCCGGGACAGGGGCCTATGGCTACACCTTC; D gene: TRBD1; clone size: .; V gene: TRBV4-1; J gene: TRBJ1-2